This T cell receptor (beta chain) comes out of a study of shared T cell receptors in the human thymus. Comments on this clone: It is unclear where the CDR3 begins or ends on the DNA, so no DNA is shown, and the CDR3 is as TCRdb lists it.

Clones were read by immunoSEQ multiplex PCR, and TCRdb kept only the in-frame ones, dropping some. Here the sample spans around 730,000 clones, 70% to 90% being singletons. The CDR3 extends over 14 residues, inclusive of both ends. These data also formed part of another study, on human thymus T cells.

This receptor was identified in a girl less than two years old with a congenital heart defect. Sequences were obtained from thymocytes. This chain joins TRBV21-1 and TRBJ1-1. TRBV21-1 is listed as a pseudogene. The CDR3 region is CASSKVGGGTEAFF.